This T cell receptor beta chain was found in a study of blood T cell repertoires in COVID-19 (TCRdb year 2020). Describing the broader study: Samples covering the acute and convalescent phases of COVID-19 were provided by collaborators in the United States, Italy and Spain. The prospective study material was composed of cDNA or gDNA derived from T cells, B-cell-depleted T cells, or PBMCs. Subjects who had been exposed to COVID-19, were actively infected with it, or had recovered from it provided the deeply sampled blood TCRbeta repertoires that made up the dataset. A freely available public database, intended as a resource for researchers studying the immune response to SARS-CoV-2, is where the repertoires were released. Samples came from the ongoing ImmuneRACE study (first 160 participants) plus 1,254 subjects from 6 global collaborators. The sample metadata nearly always contained a de-identified subject ID, COVID-19 status, age in years and sex. Where HLA class I and class II types were available, the types were taken from metadata supplied by the sample provider, not from assay-based typing.

Whole blood was collected in K2EDTA tubes by collaborating institutions according to the institutions' own protocols. Collaborator samples were shipped for TCRbeta analysis as frozen whole blood, isolated PBMCs, or DNA extracted from either sample type. Overall study outcomes, separate from this receptor: Clinical and demographic metadata were provided uncurated, with the amount varying by source and participant.

From cysteine to phenylalanine, the CDR3 is 13 amino acids long. Left in the record is the CDR3 DNA by itself, 39 bases read in frame from the first base. The germline V gene provides CDR1 SGHTA and CDR2 FQGNSA. Trimming removed 1 base from V and 9 bases from J, leaving 7 bases between the germline ends. TCRbeta CDR3 regions were amplified from genomic DNA using the immunoSEQ Assay, a bias-controlled multiplex PCR. The paper's processing steps were these. Nucleated cell counts per sample were estimated from amplification of reference gene primers within the assay. To quantify the absolute abundance of each unique TCRbeta CDR3 rearrangement, sequence reads were collapsed and filtered. For each sample, productive Simpson clonality was calculated by taking the square root of Simpson's diversity index across productive rearrangements. This is the immuneACCESS table as TCRdb keeps it, with only in-frame sequences that have V and J called. A part of the clones is gone; compared with another copy, unresolved V genes explain less than half, and the rest is unexplained. V, J and clone size were drawn from that table, and D and trimming were deduced from the DNA. Within this sample are fewer than 200,000 clones, with roughly 80% of them counted one time only. The top ten clones comprise 8.4% of the sample.

This clone was observed a handful of times. Its antigen has not been determined. One base away there is no much larger clone; base qualities are not given. Sequenced material: peripheral blood. The receptor was isolated from a woman aged 70-85 years with acute or convalescent COVID-19. This chain joins TRBV7-2 to TRBJ1-6; confidence is insufficient to name the D gene. In nucleotide form, the sequence is TGTGCCAGCAGCTTAGTCCAGGCTTCACCCCTCCACTTT. Its translation reads: CASSLVQASPLHF.